This T cell receptor beta chain was identified in a study of glioma-infiltrating T cells after dendritic cell vaccination. General study results and limits: Complete blood and tumor specimen sets were limited to few patients.

The time point was: after dendritic cell vaccination, including at tumor progression/relapse. Libraries were prepared by immunoSEQ multiplex PCR; TCRdb keeps only in-frame clonotypes and omits some of them. The profile shows just under 100,000 clones, around 80% of them singletons. Germline V gives CDR1 SGHAT, CDR2 FQNNGV. This CDR3 is 15 amino acids long. The V gene lost 3 bases and the J gene lost 1 base, with 12 bases spanning the gap. A note on this clone: No antigen is known for it.

The sequence derives from a human donor with glioblastoma. The source was blood, collected after dendritic cell vaccination. J is TRBJ1-1 and V is TRBV11-2; D might be TRBD1 (6 bases). This CDR3 reads CASSLNRAGNTEAFF. CDR3 DNA sequence: TGTGCCAGCAGCTTGAACAGGGCTGGGAACACTGAAGCTTTCTTT.